The source of this T cell receptor beta chain is a study of T-cell reconstitution after alpha-beta-depleted transplantation in children. Trimming pared 6 bases from V and 4 bases from J, leaving 10 bases between. From germline, CDR1 is SQVTM and CDR2 ANQGSEA. The CDR3 contains 12 residues. Preparing the TCRbeta library involved the use of unique molecular identifiers. MiXCR, applied by TCRdb to the PCR reads, yields one record per CDR3 protein. The top ten hold roughly a tenth of the sample, which has roughly 300,000 distinct CDR3 sequences, 9.5% to 10% seen once. The rearrangement joins TRBV29-1 to TRBJ2-1; D gene unclear. The sequence was collected from a human donor who donated a stem cell graft to a child with SCID. Material: PBMCs from the stem cell graft donor, obtained from the stem cell graft. CDR3 sequence reads: CSVPQNYNEQFF. Written as DNA, the CDR3 is TGCAGCGTCCCCCAAAATTACAATGAGCAGTTCTTC.